This T cell receptor (beta chain) appears in the sequencing data of a study of tumor-infiltrating lymphocytes in primary liver carcinoma. The blood RNA (from unsorted whole blood) was obtained, and germline DNA was also extracted. TCR beta cDNA was made from 400 to 500 ng total RNA with a constant-region primer. Sequencing libraries for TCR beta derived from three nested multiplex PCR rounds that used slightly modified ARM-PCR. The study ran its first two PCR rounds for nine to eleven cycles each, using TRBV1-TRBV30 forward primers and a C-beta reverse primer. TCRdb processed the multiplex PCR reads anew with MiXCR; each CDR3 protein has one entry. The sample contains 300,000 to 350,000 distinct CDR3 sequences, roughly three fifths of which appear only once. The CDR3 has 13 residues.

The specimen was peripheral blood. This rearrangement joins TRBV12-3 or TRBV12-4 to TRBJ1-2; TRBD1 agrees at 8 bases. This TCR was sampled from a woman in her twenties or thirties with primary liver carcinoma and hepatitis B virus infection. The CDR3 coding sequence is TGTGTCAGTCGCCTTACAGGGACAGGCGGCTACACCTTC. Its protein is CVSRLTGTGGYTF.